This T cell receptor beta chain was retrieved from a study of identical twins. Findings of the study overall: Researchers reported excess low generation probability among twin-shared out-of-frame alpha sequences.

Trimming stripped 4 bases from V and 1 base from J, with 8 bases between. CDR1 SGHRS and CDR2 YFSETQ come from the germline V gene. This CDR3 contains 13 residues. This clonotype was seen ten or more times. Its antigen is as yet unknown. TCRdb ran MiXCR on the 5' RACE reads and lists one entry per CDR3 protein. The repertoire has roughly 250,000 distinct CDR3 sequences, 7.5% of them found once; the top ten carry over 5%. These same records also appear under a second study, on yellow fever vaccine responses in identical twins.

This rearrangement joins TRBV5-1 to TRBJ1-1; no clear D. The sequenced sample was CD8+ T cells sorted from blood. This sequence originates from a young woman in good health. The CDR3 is CASSPWGNTEAFF. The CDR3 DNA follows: TGCGCCAGCAGCCCATGGGGGAACACTGAAGCTTTCTTT.